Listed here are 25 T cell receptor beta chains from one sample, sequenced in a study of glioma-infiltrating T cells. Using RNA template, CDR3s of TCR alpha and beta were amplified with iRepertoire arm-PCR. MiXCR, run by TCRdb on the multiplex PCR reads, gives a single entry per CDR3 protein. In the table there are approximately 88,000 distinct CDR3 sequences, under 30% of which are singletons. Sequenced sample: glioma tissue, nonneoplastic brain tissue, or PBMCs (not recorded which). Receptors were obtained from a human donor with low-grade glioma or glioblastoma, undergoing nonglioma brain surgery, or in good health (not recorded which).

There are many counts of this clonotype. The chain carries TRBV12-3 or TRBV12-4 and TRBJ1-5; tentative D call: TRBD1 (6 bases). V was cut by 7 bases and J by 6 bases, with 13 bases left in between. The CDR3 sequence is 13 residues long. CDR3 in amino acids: CASNTQGIQPQHF. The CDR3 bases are TGTGCCAGCAATACTCAGGGGATTCAGCCCCAGCATTTT.

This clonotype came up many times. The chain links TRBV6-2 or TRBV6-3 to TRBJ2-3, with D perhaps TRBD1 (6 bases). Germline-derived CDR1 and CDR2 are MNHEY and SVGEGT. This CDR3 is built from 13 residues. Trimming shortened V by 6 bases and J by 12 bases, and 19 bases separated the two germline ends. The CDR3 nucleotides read TGTGCCAGCAGAACCAACGGACAGTCCCGTCAGTATTTT. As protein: CASRTNGQSRQYF.

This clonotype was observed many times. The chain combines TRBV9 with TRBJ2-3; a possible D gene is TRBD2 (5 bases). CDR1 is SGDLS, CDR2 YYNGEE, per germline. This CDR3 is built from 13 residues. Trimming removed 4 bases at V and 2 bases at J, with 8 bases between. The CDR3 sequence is CASSNGDTDTQYF. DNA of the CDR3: TGTGCCAGCAGCAACGGGGACACAGATACGCAGTATTTT.

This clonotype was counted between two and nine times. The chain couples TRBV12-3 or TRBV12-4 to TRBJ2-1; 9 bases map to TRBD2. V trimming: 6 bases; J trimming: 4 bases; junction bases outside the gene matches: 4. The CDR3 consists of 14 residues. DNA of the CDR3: TGTGCCAGCAGGGGGACTAGCAGATACAATGAGCAGTTCTTC. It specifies CASRGTSRYNEQFF.

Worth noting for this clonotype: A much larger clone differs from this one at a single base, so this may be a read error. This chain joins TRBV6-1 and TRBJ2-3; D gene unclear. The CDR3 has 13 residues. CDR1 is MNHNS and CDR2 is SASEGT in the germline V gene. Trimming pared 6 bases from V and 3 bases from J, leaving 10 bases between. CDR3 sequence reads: CASSPDPTDTQYF. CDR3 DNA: TGTGCCAGCAGCCCCGATCCGACAGATACGCAGTATTTT.

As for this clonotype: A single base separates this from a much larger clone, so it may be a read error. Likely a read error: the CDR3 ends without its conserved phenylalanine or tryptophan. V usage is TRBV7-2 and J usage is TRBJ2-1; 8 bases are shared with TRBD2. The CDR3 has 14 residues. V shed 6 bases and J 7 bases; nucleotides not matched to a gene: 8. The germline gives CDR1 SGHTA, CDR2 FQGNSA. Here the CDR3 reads CASRRGRSSNEQFL. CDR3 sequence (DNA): TGTGCCAGCAGACGCGGGAGGTCGAGTAATGAGCAGTTCCTC.

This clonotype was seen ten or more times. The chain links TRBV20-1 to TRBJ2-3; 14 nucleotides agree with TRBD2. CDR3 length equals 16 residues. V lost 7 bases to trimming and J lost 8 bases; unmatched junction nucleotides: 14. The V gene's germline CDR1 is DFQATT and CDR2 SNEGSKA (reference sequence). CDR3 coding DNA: TGCAGTGTCCCACCGGGACTAGCGGGAGTACCTGGTACGCAGTATTTT. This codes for CSVPPGLAGVPGTQYF.

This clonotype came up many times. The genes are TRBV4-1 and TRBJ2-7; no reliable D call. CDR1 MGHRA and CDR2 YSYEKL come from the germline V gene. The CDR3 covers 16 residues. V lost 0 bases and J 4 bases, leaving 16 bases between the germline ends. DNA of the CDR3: TGCGCCAGCAGCCAAGACACACGGATCGGCCTATACGAGCAGTACTTC. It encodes CASSQDTRIGLYEQYF.

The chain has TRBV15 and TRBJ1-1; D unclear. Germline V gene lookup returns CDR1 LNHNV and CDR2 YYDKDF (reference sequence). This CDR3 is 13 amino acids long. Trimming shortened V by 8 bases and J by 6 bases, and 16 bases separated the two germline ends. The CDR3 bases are TGTGCCACCGGCGGAGAAAATATCCCTGAAGCTTTCTTT. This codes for CATGGENIPEAFF.

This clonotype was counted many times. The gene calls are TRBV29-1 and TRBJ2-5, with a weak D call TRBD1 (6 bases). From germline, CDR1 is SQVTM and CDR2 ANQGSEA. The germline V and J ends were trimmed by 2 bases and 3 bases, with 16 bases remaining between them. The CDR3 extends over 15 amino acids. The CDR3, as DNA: TGCAGCGTTGAAACCGTGGACAGCTTAGAAGAGACCCAGTACTTC. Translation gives CSVETVDSLEETQYF.

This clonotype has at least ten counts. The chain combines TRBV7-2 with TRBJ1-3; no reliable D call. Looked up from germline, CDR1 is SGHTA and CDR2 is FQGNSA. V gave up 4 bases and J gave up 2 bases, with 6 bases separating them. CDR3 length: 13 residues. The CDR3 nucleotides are TGTGCCAGCAGCTCAATAGCTGGAAACACCATATATTTT. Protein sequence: CASSSIAGNTIYF. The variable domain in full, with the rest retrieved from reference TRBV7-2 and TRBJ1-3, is GAGVSQSPSNKVTEKGKDVELRCDPISGHTALYWYRQSLGQGLEFLIYFQGNSAPDKSGLPSDRFSAERTGGSVSTLTIQRTQQEDSAVYLCASSSIAGNTIYFGEGSWLTVV.

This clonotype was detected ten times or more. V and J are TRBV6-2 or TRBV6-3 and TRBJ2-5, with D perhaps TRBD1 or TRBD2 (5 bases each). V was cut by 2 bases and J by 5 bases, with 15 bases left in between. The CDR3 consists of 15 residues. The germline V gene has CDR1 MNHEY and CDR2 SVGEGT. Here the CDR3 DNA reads TGTGCCAGCAGTTACGTAGGCAGGGCGGGCGAGACCCAGTACTTC. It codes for CASSYVGRAGETQYF.

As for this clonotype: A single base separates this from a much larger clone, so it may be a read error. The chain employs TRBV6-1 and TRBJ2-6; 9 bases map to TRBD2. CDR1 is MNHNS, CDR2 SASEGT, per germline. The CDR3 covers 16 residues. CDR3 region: CAGSRGGAGGANVLTF. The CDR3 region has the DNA TGTGCCGGCAGTCGCGGGGGGGCCGGTGGGGCCAACGTCCTGACTTTC.

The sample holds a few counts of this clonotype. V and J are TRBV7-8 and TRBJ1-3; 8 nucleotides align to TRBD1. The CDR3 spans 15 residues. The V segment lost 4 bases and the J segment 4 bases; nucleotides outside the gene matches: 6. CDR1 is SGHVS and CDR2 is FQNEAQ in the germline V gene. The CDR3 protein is CASSSYRGSGNTIYF. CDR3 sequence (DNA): TGTGCCAGCAGCTCGTACAGGGGGTCAGGAAACACCATATATTTT. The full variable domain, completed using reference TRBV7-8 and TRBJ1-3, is GAGVSQSPRYKVAKRGQDVALRCDPISGHVSLFWYQQALGQGPEFLTYFQNEAQLDKSGLPSDRFFAERPEGSVSTLKIQRTQQEDSAVYLCASSSYRGSGNTIYFGEGSWLTVV.

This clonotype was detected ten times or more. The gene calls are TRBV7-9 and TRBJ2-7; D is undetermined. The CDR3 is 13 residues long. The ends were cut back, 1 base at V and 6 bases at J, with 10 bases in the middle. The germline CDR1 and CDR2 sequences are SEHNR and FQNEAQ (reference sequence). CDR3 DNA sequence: TGTGCCAGCAGCTTAGTTCTGGGCAGCGAGCAGTACTTC. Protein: CASSLVLGSEQYF.

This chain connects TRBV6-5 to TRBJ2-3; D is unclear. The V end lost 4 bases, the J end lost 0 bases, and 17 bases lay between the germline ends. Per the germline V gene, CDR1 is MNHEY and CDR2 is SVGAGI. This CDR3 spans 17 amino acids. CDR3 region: CASSSTSYLVSTDTQYF. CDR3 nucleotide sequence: TGTGCCAGCAGTTCTACCTCATATTTGGTTAGCACAGATACGCAGTATTTT.

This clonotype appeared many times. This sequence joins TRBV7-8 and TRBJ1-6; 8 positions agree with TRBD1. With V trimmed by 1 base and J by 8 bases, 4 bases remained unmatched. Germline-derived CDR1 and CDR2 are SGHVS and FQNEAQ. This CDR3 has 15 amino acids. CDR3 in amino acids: CASSLGDRGYSPLHF. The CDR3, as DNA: TGTGCCAGCAGCTTAGGCGACAGGGGCTATTCACCCCTCCACTTT.

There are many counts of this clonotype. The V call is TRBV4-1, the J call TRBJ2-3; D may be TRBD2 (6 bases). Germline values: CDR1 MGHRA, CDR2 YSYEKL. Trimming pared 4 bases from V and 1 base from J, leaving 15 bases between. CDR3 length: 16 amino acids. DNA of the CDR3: TGCGCCAGCAGCCGCCGGGTGGCTAGCGGCACAGATACGCAGTATTTT. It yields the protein CASSRRVASGTDTQYF.

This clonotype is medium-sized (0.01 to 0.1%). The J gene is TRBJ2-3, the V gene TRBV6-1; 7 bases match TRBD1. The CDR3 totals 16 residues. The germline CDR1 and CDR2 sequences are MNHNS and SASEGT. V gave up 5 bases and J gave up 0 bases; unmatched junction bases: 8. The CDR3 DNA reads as TGTGCCAGCAGTCCCGGGACAGAAGCTAGCACAGATACGCAGTATTTT. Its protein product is CASSPGTEASTDTQYF.

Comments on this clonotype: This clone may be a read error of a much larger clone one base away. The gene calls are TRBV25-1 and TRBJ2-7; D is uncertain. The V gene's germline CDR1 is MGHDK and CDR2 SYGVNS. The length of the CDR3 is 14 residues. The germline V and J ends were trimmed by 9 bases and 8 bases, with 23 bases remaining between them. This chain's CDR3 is CARTDGEVRYKQYF. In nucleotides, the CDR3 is TGTGCCAGGACTGACGGAGAAGTACGGTACAAGCAGTACTTC.

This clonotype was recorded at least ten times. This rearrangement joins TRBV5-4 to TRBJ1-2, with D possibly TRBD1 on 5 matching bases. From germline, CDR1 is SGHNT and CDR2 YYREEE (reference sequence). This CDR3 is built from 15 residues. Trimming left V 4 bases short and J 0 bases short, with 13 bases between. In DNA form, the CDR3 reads TGTGCCAGCAGCCCTGAGAACAGGCCTAACTATGGCTACACCTTC. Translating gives CASSPENRPNYGYTF.

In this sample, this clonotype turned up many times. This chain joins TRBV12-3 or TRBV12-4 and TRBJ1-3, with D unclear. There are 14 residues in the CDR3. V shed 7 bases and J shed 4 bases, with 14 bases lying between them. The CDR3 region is CASTLMVSGNTIYF. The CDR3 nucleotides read TGTGCCAGCACCTTGATGGTCTCAGGAAACACCATATATTTT.

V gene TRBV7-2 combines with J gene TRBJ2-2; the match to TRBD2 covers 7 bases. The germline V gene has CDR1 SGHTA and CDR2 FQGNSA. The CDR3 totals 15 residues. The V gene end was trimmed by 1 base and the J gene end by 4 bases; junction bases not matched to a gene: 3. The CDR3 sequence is CASSLGGTITGELFF. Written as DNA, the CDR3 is TGTGCCAGCAGCTTAGGGGGGACTATCACCGGGGAGCTGTTTTTT.

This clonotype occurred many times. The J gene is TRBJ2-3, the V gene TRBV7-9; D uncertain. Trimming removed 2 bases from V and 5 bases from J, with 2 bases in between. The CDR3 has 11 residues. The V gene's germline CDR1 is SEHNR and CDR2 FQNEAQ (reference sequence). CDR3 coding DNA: TGTGCCAGCAGCTTAAAAGATACGCAGTATTTT. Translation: CASSLKDTQYF.

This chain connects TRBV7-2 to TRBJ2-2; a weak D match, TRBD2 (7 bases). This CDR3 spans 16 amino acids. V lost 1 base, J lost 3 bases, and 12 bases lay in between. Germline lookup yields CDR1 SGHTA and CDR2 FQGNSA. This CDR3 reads CASSLDGGLDTGELFF. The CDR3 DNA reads TGTGCCAGCAGCTTAGACGGGGGGCTGGACACCGGGGAGCTGTTTTTT.